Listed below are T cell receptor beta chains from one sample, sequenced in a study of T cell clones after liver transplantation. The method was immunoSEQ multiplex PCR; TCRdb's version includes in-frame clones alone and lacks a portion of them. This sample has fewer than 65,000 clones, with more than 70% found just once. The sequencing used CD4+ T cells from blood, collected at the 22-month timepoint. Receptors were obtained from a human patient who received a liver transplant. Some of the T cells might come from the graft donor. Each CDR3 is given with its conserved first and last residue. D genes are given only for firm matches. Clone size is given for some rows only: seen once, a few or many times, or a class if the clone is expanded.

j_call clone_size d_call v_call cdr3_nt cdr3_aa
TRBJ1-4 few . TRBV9 TGTGCCAGCAGCGTAAGGGGGAGTGCCTGGGATAAACTGTTTTTT CASSVRGSAWDKLFF
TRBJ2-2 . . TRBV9 TGTGCCAGCAGCCCTCCCCCCGCACAGGCGTCGGGGACCGGGGAGCTGTTTTTT CASSPPPAQASGTGELFF
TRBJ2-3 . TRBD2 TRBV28 TGTGCCAGCACGGAGACTAGCGGCCCCCTGAGTCCAGATACGCAGTATTTT CASTETSGPLSPDTQYF
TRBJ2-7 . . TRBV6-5 TGTGCCAGCAGCACAGGTTACGAGCAGTACTTC CASSTGYEQYF
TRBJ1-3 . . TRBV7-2 TGTGCCAGCAGCTTAATGGCGGGGGGTTTTGGAAACACCATATATTTT CASSLMAGGFGNTIYF
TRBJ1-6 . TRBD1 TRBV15 TGTGCCACCAGCAGAGCCCCAGACAGGGGGCCTAATTCACCCCTCCACTTT CATSRAPDRGPNSPLHF
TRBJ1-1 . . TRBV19 TGTGCCAGTAGTATGGGGGAGGACACTGAAGCTTTCTTT CASSMGEDTEAFF
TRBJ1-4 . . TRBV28 TGTGCCAGCAGGAGCCCGAGAGGGCAAGGGGCAACTAATGAAAAACTGTTTTTT CASRSPRGQGATNEKLFF
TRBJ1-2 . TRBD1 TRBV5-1 TGCGCCAGCAGCGACTTCGGGACAGGGCGTAACTATGGCTACACCTTC CASSDFGTGRNYGYTF
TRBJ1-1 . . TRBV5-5 TGTGCCAGCAGCTTGGGGAGAGGGTCCGCGGACACTGAAGCTTTCTTT CASSLGRGSADTEAFF
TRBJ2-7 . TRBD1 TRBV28 TGTGCCAGCAGTTACAGGGGGACCGAGCAGTACTTC CASSYRGTEQYF
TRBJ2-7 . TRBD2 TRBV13 TGTGCCAGCAGACCACTAGCGGGGGGGCTCCACGAGCAGTACTTC CASRPLAGGLHEQYF
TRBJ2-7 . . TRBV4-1 TGCGCCAGCAGCCAAGTATGGGGTGCCTACGAGCAGTACTTC CASSQVWGAYEQYF
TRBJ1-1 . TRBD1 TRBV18 TGTGCCAGCTCACCGGGACAGGGAACTGAAGCTTTCTTT CASSPGQGTEAFF
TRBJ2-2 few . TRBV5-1 TGCGCCAGCAGCTGGGCCTCACGGAACACCGGGGAGCTGTTTTTT CASSWASRNTGELFF
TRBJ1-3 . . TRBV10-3 TGTGCCGCCGGACAGTCCTCTGGAAACACCATATATTTT CAAGQSSGNTIYF
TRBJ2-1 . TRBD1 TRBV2 TGTGCCAGCAGTCCGCCGGGACAGGGGATCGGATCCTACAATGAGCAGTTCTTC CASSPPGQGIGSYNEQFF
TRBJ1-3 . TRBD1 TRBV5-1 TGCGCCAGCAGCTTGGGACAGGGCCTACCCACTGGAAACACCATATATTTT CASSLGQGLPTGNTIYF
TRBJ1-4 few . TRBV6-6 TGTGCCAGCAGTTACTCGGGAGGGGAAAGGAAAGAAAAACTGTTTTTT CASSYSGGERKEKLFF
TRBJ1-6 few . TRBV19 TGTGCCAGTAGTATACGGGGGCGCGACGGTTCACCCCTCCACTTT CASSIRGRDGSPLHF
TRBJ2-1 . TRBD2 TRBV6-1 TGTGCCAGCAGGGCCGGGCGGGGGACCTACAATGAGCAGTTCTTC CASRAGRGTYNEQFF
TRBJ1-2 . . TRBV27 TGTGCCAGCAGTCTTACCGGGACCTCTCGGGGCTACACCTTC CASSLTGTSRGYTF
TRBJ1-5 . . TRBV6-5 TGTGCCAGCTCGTCAGGGGAGTGGGGTCAGCCCCAGCATTTT CASSSGEWGQPQHF
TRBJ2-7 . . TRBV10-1 TGCGCCAGCAGTGAGGCAGGGCGAACCTACGAGCAGTACTTC CASSEAGRTYEQYF
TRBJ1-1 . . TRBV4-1 TGCGCCAGCAGCCAAGCACAGGGAGTTAGTTGGGTAAACACTGAAGCTTTCTTT CASSQAQGVSWVNTEAFF
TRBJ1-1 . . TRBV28 . CASNLWRGNTEAFF
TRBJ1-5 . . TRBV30 TGTGCCTGGAGTCCTGGTCGGCTCGGTCAGCCCCAGCATTTT CAWSPGRLGQPQHF
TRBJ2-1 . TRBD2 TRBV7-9 TGTGCCAGCAGCTTCGGACTGCTAGCGGGGGGGCGAAATGAGCAGTTCTTC CASSFGLLAGGRNEQFF
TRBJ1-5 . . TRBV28 TGTGCCAGCACCACGCCAGGGAATAGCAATCAGCCCCAGCATTTT CASTTPGNSNQPQHF
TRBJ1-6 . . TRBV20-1 TGCAGTGCTGTGACACCCCACTATGTCCACTTT CSAVTPHYVHF